The 20 T cell receptor beta chains below were found in one sample sequenced in a study of cytomegalovirus exposure and HLA in healthy donors. Researchers ran the PCR with 60 Vbeta and 13 Jbeta primers. Generated by immunoSEQ multiplex PCR, the TCRdb table keeps only in-frame clones and is missing some. The sample yields 50,000 to 65,000 clones, around 80% seen once. The material sequenced was PBMCs. Receptor source: a man aged 50 or older in good health and CMV-seropositive.

This sequence joins TRBV6-5 and TRBJ2-3; possibly TRBD1 for D (5 bases). The germline CDR1 and CDR2 sequences are MNHEY and SVGAGI. V lost 6 bases to trimming and J lost 1 base, with 8 bases between them. The CDR3 runs 13 residues. The CDR3 DNA reads as TGTGCCAGCAGGGAGACAGGCACAGATACGCAGTATTTT. It specifies CASRETGTDTQYF.

The chain carries TRBV6-4 and TRBJ2-7; 11 bases are shared with TRBD2. Germline V lookup: CDR1 MRHNA, CDR2 SNTAGT. The CDR3 is 12 residues long. The ends lost 9 bases at V and 4 bases at J; junction bases unmatched: 2. CDR3 nucleotides: TGTGCCAGTACTAGCGGGAGTTACGAGCAGTACTTC. Its protein product is CASTSGSYEQYF.

The chain has TRBV7-9 and TRBJ2-7; perhaps TRBD2 as D (6 bases). CDR3 length: 14 residues. Germline CDR1 reads SEHNR; CDR2 reads FQNEAQ (reference sequence). The V gene lost 1 base and the J gene lost 4 bases, with 11 bases spanning the gap. The CDR3 DNA follows: TGTGCCAGCAGCTTAGGAGGGGCGGGGTACGAGCAGTACTTC. It specifies CASSLGGAGYEQYF.

This clone has more than one count but fewer than ten. The V and J genes are TRBV6-1 and TRBJ2-5, with unresolved D. The DNA end favors TRBJ2-7, so the J call may be wrong. Germline V gene lookup returns CDR1 MNHNS and CDR2 SASEGT. The CDR3 has 11 amino acids. The CDR3 DNA follows: TGTGCCAGCAGAGTTTCCTACGAGCAGTACTTC. Its translation is CASRVSYEQYF.

This clone was seen a few times. The conserved closing phenylalanine or tryptophan is absent in this CDR3, likely reflecting a read error. The DNA is omitted, as the CDR3 cannot be located on it reliably, and the CDR3 follows TCRdb's listing. This chain uses TRBV9 with TRBJ2-7; the D segment call TRBD1 is taken from the table without a DNA check. The germline gives CDR1 SGDLS, CDR2 YYNGEE. The CDR3 is 15 residues long, ends included. CDR3 region: CGSSSQGPSAYEQCL.

This clone was detected only once. The genes are TRBV30 and TRBJ2-5; D possibly corresponds to TRBD1 (5 bases). TRBJ2-7 explains the end of the DNA better; the J call may be wrong. The CDR3 loop spans 11 amino acids. Germline CDR1 is GTSNPN and CDR2 is SVGIG (reference sequence). The CDR3 nucleotides read TGTGCCTGGAAAGACAGCTACGAGCAGTACTTC. Residues: CAWKDSYEQYF.

The sample holds a few counts of this clone. The conserved final phenylalanine or tryptophan is absent from the CDR3, which likely points to a read error. For the CDR3, the DNA is TGTGCCTGGAAACGGGGGAACGCTGAAGCTTTCTTG. This encodes CAWKRGNAEAFL. V and J are TRBV30 and TRBJ1-1; possibly TRBD1 for D (5 bases). Germline V lookup: CDR1 GTSNPN, CDR2 SVGIG (reference sequence). The CDR3 loop spans 12 amino acids.

This chain joins TRBV5-1 and TRBJ2-5, with 10 nucleotides matching TRBD2. The CDR3 consists of 18 residues. Germline trimming cut 0 bases from V and 2 bases from J; bases unmatched to any gene: 10. CDR1 and CDR2 (germline): SGHRS, YFSETQ. Here the CDR3 reads CASSLAGPTSGLQETQYF. The CDR3 DNA sequence: TGCGCCAGCAGCTTGGCCGGGCCGACTAGCGGGCTACAAGAGACCCAGTACTTC.

V is TRBV21-1 and J is TRBJ2-2; TRBD1 was called by the table and not checked on the DNA. TRBV21-1 is termed a pseudogene. CDR3 length: 17 residues. The CDR3 DNA is TGTGCCAGCAGCAAAGGGGGGGGACAGGGGAACACCGGGGAGCTGTTTTTT. Protein product: CASSKGGGQGNTGELFF.

The chain links TRBV4-2 to TRBJ2-7; a weak D match, TRBD1 (6 bases). The CDR3 covers 15 residues. The germline V gene has CDR1 LGHNA and CDR2 YNFKEQ. V gave up 1 base and J gave up 1 base, with 11 bases separating them. The CDR3 region has the DNA TGTGCCAGCAGCCAAGGCCTGGGGGCGTCCTACGAGCAGTACTTC. Protein product: CASSQGLGASYEQYF.

A note on this clone: The junction differs from germline at one of its ends, possibly a read error. V gene TRBV19 combines with J gene TRBJ2-7; D is perhaps TRBD2 (6 bases). Germline V gene sequence: CDR1 LNHDA, CDR2 SQIVND (reference sequence). The CDR3 sequence is 14 residues long. CDR3 sequence: CASSSREWSYEQSF. The CDR3 DNA reads TGTGCCAGTAGTTCCCGGGAGTGGTCCTACGAGCAGTCCTTC.

The V call is TRBV2, the J call TRBJ2-7; a weak D match, TRBD2 (6 bases). The CDR3 has 14 amino acids. The V and J ends lost 6 bases and 0 bases respectively, with 12 bases between them. CDR1 is SNHLY, CDR2 FYNNEI, per germline. CDR3: CASRMEGPSYEQYF. The CDR3 bases are TGTGCCAGCAGGATGGAGGGGCCCTCCTACGAGCAGTACTTC.

The rearrangement uses TRBV4-3 and TRBJ1-6; 9 bases line up with TRBD1. The CDR3 consists of 15 residues. Germline-derived CDR1 and CDR2 are LGHNA and YSLEER. J lost 10 bases, V lost 3 bases, and 7 bases had no gene match. CDR3 bases: TGCGCCAGCAGCCAGTCCGGGACAGGGAGGTCACCCCTCCACTTT. Protein product: CASSQSGTGRSPLHF.

The rearrangement joins TRBV5-5 to TRBJ2-7, with TRBD1 as a possible D gene (6 bases). The V gene's germline CDR1 is SGHKS and CDR2 YYEKEE (reference sequence). This CDR3 has 15 residues. Trimming left V 1 base short and J 1 base short, with 12 bases between. DNA of the CDR3: TGTGCCAGCAGCTTGTGGGGGACACAGTCCTACGAGCAGTACTTC. Amino acids: CASSLWGTQSYEQYF.

Worth noting for this clone: Sequence at one end of the junction differs from germline and may be a read error. In the same sample, other DNA sequences code for this CDR3. This chain connects TRBV5-1 to TRBJ1-2, with unresolved D. The V gene's germline CDR1 is SGHRS and CDR2 YFSETQ. This CDR3 is built from 13 residues. The CDR3 nucleotides are TGCGCCAGCAGCTACGGGAAGAACTATGGTTACACCTTC. Encoded protein: CASSYGKNYGYTF.

This chain links TRBV27 with TRBJ2-1, with a tentative D call TRBD1 (6 bases). This CDR3 has 15 residues. Germline lookup yields CDR1 MNHEY and CDR2 SMNVEV (reference sequence). The V end lost 8 bases, the J end lost 3 bases, and 17 bases lay between the germline ends. CDR3 region: CASGTHRDNYNEQFF. The CDR3 coding sequence is TGTGCCAGCGGAACTCACCGGGACAACTACAATGAGCAGTTCTTC.

The V gene is TRBV6-5, the J gene TRBJ1-2; D is perhaps TRBD1 (5 bases). V was pared by 2 bases and J by 4 bases, with 8 bases between. The germline CDR1 and CDR2 sequences are MNHEY and SVGAGI. This CDR3 region has 13 residues. The CDR3 DNA reads TGTGCCAGCAGTTACGACAGTACCTATGGCTACACCTTC. Protein product: CASSYDSTYGYTF.

CDR3 residues: CAISDTGLGAGREQYF. In DNA, the CDR3 is TGTGCCATCAGTGATACGGGACTAGGAGCGGGTCGGGAGCAGTACTTC. The chain couples TRBV10-3 to TRBJ2-7, with 8 positions matching TRBD2. With 3 bases clipped from V and 7 bases from J, the junction kept 14 bases outside the gene matches. The germline gives CDR1 ENHRY, CDR2 SYGVKD. This CDR3 contains 16 residues.

The CDR3 region has the DNA TGTGCCAGCAGCTTAACGGCTAGCTCCGCCTACGAGCAGTACTTC. Translating gives CASSLTASSAYEQYF. The chain links TRBV7-3 to TRBJ2-7; D is perhaps TRBD2 (5 bases). CDR3 length equals 15 residues. V lost 0 bases and J lost 2, with 11 bases in between. Germline V lookup: CDR1 SGHTA, CDR2 FQGTGA.

The J gene is TRBJ2-1, the V gene TRBV6-6; tentatively, D is TRBD1 (6 bases). The CDR3 consists of 16 residues. The V gene lost 6 bases and the J gene lost 0 bases, with 15 bases spanning the gap. Germline V gene data show CDR1 as MNHNY and CDR2 as SVGAGI (reference sequence). The CDR3 DNA follows: TGTGCCAGCAGGGGCAGGGGCGTAAGCTCCTACAATGAGCAGTTCTTC. It translates to CASRGRGVSSYNEQFF.